Shown below are 10 T cell receptor beta chains from a single sample sequenced in a study of CD8 T cells in Susac syndrome. An input of roughly 0.45 to 1 ug of RNA was subjected to reverse transcription using random hexamers. One entry per CDR3 protein results from TCRdb running MiXCR on the immunoSEQ multiplex PCR reads. This repertoire shows about 190,000 distinct CDR3 sequences, more than 85% found once; its top ten account for around 0.16%. The sequenced sample consisted of CD8+ T cells from PBMCs. The receptor source for this set is a human donor with Susac syndrome.

The rearrangement uses TRBV28 and TRBJ1-1; 8 nucleotides line up with TRBD1. J gave up 10 bases and V 5 bases, and 6 bases lay outside the gene matches. The CDR3 is 12 residues long. Looked up from germline, CDR1 is MDHEN and CDR2 is SYDVKM. DNA of the CDR3: TGTGCCAGCAGTAGACAGGGGCGAGGAGCTTTCTTT. This encodes CASSRQGRGAFF.

The chain recombines TRBV2 with TRBJ1-4, with D tentatively TRBD1 (5 bases). V lost 4 bases to trimming and J lost 5 bases, with 11 bases between them. Germline V gene sequence: CDR1 SNHLY, CDR2 FYNNEI. The CDR3 is 14 amino acids. CDR3 protein: CASSGGTGNEKLFF. The CDR3 coding sequence is TGTGCCAGCAGTGGAGGGACGGGGAATGAAAAACTGTTTTTT.

This clonotype was counted a single time. This chain connects TRBV3-1 to TRBJ2-5; the match to TRBD2 covers 9 bases. J gave up 1 base and V 2 bases, and 5 bases lay outside the gene matches. CDR1 and CDR2 from the germline V gene are LGHDT and YNNKEL (reference sequence). The CDR3 runs 16 residues. CDR3 in DNA: TGTGCCAGCAGCCAAAGACTAGCGGCACTCCAAGAGACCCAGTACTTC. It codes for CASSQRLAALQETQYF.

The rearrangement joins TRBV5-6 to TRBJ2-2, with a possible D match to TRBD1 (6 bases). Deletions cut 2 bases from V and 3 bases from J, with 8 bases between. Germline V gene sequence: CDR1 SGHDT, CDR2 YYEEEE. There are 14 residues in the CDR3. The CDR3 loop reads CASSLQGYTGELFF. DNA of the CDR3: TGTGCCAGCAGCTTACAGGGCTACACCGGGGAGCTGTTTTTT.

The table lists this clonotype with a count of one. The chain carries TRBV3-1 and TRBJ2-1; D is possibly TRBD2 (6 bases). Per germline, CDR1 LGHDT and CDR2 YNNKEL (reference sequence). The CDR3 extends over 14 amino acids. V was shortened by 1 base and J by 7 bases, with 11 bases between the two germline ends. The CDR3 coding sequence is TGTGCCAGCAGCCAAGGATGGGGGAGGAATGAGCAGTTCTTC. Residues: CASSQGWGRNEQFF.

The genes are TRBV2 and TRBJ2-1; 9 bases line up with TRBD2. V gave up 8 bases and J gave up 6 bases; unmatched junction bases: 5. The CDR3 is 13 residues long. The germline V gene has CDR1 SNHLY and CDR2 FYNNEI. As DNA, the CDR3 is TGTGCCAGCCCTAGCGGGGCCAGCAATGAGCAGTTCTTC. It specifies CASPSGASNEQFF. Full variable domain (rest looked up from reference TRBV2 and TRBJ2-1): EPEVTQTPSHQVTQMGQEVILRCVPISNHLYFYWYRQILGQKVEFLVSFYNNEISEKSEIFDDQFSVERPDGSNFTLKIRSTKLEDSAMYFCASPSGASNEQFFGPGTRLTVL.

This chain connects TRBV20-1 to TRBJ1-1; a weak D match, TRBD1 (6 bases). The CDR3 has 13 residues. Germline lookup yields CDR1 DFQATT and CDR2 SNEGSKA (reference sequence). The ends were cut back, 6 bases at V and 2 bases at J, with 13 bases in the middle. CDR3 nucleotide sequence: TGCAGTGCAGTTCACAGGGATAACACTGAAGCTTTCTTT. The encoded protein is CSAVHRDNTEAFF.

The chain uses TRBV28 and TRBJ2-1, with TRBD1 matching over 8 bases. V was pared by 3 bases and J by 5 bases, with 6 bases of the junction left unmatched. Germline V gene lookup returns CDR1 MDHEN and CDR2 SYDVKM. This CDR3 is 15 amino acids long. The CDR3 here is CASSLMGQANNEQFF. The CDR3 DNA follows: TGTGCCAGCAGTTTGATGGGACAGGCCAACAATGAGCAGTTCTTC.

The count of this clonotype is one. A much larger clone sits a single nucleotide away, making a read error possible. The V call is TRBV6-1, the J call TRBJ1-1; no clear D gene. Looked up from germline, CDR1 is MNHNS and CDR2 is SASEGT. The CDR3 runs 10 residues. With 6 bases removed from V and 2 bases from J, the gap between germline ends came to 1 base. The CDR3 region is CASRNTEAFF. As DNA, the CDR3 is TGTGCCAGCAGAAACACTGAAGCTTTCTTT.

This chain joins TRBV21-1 and TRBJ1-6. TRBV21-1 represents a pseudogene. The CDR3 is made up of 14 amino acids. The CDR3, as DNA: TGTGCCAGCAGCAAATCGAAGACTAATTCACCCCTCCACTTT. It encodes CASSKSKTNSPLHF.